This TCR beta chain emerged from a study of T cells in Graves' hyperthyroidism and ophthalmopathy. Unmatched junction bases numbered 11, after V lost 5 bases and J lost 4 bases. The CDR3 spans 15 residues. Germline V lookup: CDR1 SGHVS, CDR2 FNYEAQ. TCR beta CDR3 regions were amplified from RNA transcripts. Using the HTBI primer set, a first-round RT-PCR was run on the TCR CDR3. A single record per CDR3 protein comes from TCRdb applying MiXCR to the multiplex PCR reads. In the table there are about 410,000 distinct CDR3 sequences, 14% to 15% of which are singletons. This clonotype was observed at least ten times.

The V gene is TRBV7-6, the J gene TRBJ2-7, with 7 nucleotides matching TRBD2. Sequencing was done on a sample of blood. This TCR came from a man younger than 30 with Graves' ophthalmopathy. CDR3: CASSPGAGDRYEQYF. DNA for the CDR3: TGTGCCAGCAGCCCAGGTGCGGGGGATCGGTACGAGCAGTACTTC. The full variable domain, with the rest looked up from reference TRBV7-6 and TRBJ2-7, is GAGVSQSPRYKVTKRGQDVALRCDPISGHVSLYWYRQALGQGPEFLTYFNYEAQQDKSGLPNDRFSAERPEGSISTLTIQRTEQRDSAMYRCASSPGAGDRYEQYFGPGTRLTVT.